These 29 T cell receptor beta chains were all obtained from the same sample, sequenced in a study of T cells in Graves' hyperthyroidism and ophthalmopathy. Template material for amplifying TCR beta CDR3 regions consisted of RNA transcripts. The primer set for the first-round RT-PCR of the TCR CDR3 was HTBI. TCRdb called the multiplex PCR reads again in MiXCR, with one record for every CDR3 protein. The sample lists over 450,000 distinct CDR3 sequences, approximately 17% occurring once. Material for sequencing was blood. The receptors were gathered from a woman in her late teens or twenties with Graves' ophthalmopathy.

The sample holds many counts of this clonotype. The V gene is TRBV29-1, the J gene TRBJ2-3, with D perhaps being TRBD1 or TRBD2 (5 bases each). Trimming removed 2 bases from V and 1 base from J, with 13 bases in between. The germline V gene has CDR1 SQVTM and CDR2 ANQGSEA. The length of the CDR3 is 15 residues. DNA for the CDR3: TGCAGCGTTGAACCCCAACGGGGCCGCACAGATACGCAGTATTTT. Protein product: CSVEPQRGRTDTQYF.

This clonotype was recorded many times. The chain uses TRBV20-1 and TRBJ2-1; D is possibly TRBD2 (6 bases). CDR1 is DFQATT and CDR2 is SNEGSKA in the germline V gene (reference sequence). V lost 3 bases, J lost 4 bases, and 19 bases lay in between. The CDR3 sequence is 16 residues long. CDR3 DNA: TGCAGTGCTAGGGGTAGCGGAAGCTTGGGATACAATGAGCAGTTCTTC. This codes for CSARGSGSLGYNEQFF.

This clonotype has more than one count but fewer than ten. The chain joins TRBV19 to TRBJ1-1; tentative D call: TRBD1 (5 bases). V lost 9 bases and J 4 bases, leaving 21 bases between the germline ends. Looked up from germline, CDR1 is LNHDA and CDR2 is SQIVND (reference sequence). CDR3 length: 15 residues. The CDR3: CASRLTGREGTEAFF. The CDR3 DNA follows: TGTGCCAGCAGACTCACGGGACGGGAGGGCACTGAAGCTTTCTTT.

This clonotype was observed at least ten times. The V call is TRBV29-1, the J call TRBJ2-5; 7 bases align to TRBD1. Germline V lookup: CDR1 SQVTM, CDR2 ANQGSEA. CDR3 length: 13 residues. J gave up 2 bases and V 5 bases, and 5 bases lay outside the gene matches. The DNA of the CDR3 is TGCAGCGTTCGGGACAGACTTCAAGAGACCCAGTACTTC. Its translation: CSVRDRLQETQYF.

This clonotype was observed many times. The genes are TRBV18 and TRBJ2-1, with 8 bases aligning to TRBD1. Germline trimming cut 6 bases from V and 6 bases from J; bases unmatched to any gene: 7. In germline, CDR1 is KGHSH, CDR2 LQKENI. This CDR3 has 14 residues. CDR3 nucleotide sequence: TGTGCCAGCTCCTCCAGGGGACAGGTCAATGAGCAGTTCTTC. Its translation: CASSSRGQVNEQFF.

V gene TRBV10-3 combines with J gene TRBJ2-7; TRBD1 aligns across 8 bases. The CDR3 length is 12 residues. V lost 10 bases, J lost 6 bases, and 8 bases stayed unmatched. Germline loops: CDR1 ENHRY, CDR2 SYGVKD. CDR3 sequence (DNA): TGTGCCACCGGACAGGGACGGGGCGAGCAGTACTTC. This codes for CATGQGRGEQYF.

The chain employs TRBV20-1 and TRBJ2-7; TRBD2 agrees at 7 bases. Germline V gives CDR1 DFQATT, CDR2 SNEGSKA (reference sequence). The V segment lost 6 bases and the J segment 0 bases; nucleotides outside the gene matches: 5. The CDR3 sequence is 13 residues long. CDR3: CSAIRTSSYEQYF. The CDR3 region has the DNA TGCAGTGCGATCCGGACTAGCTCCTACGAGCAGTACTTC.

In this sample, this clonotype turned up many times. The J gene is TRBJ2-3, the V gene TRBV7-2, with D maybe TRBD1 (6 bases). CDR1 is SGHTA, CDR2 FQGNSA, per germline. CDR3 size: 16 residues. V was trimmed by 1 base and J by 3 bases, leaving 14 bases between them. The CDR3 spells CASSLGGGPWTDTQYF. The DNA of the CDR3 is TGTGCCAGCAGCTTAGGAGGGGGACCTTGGACAGATACGCAGTATTTT.

The V and J genes are TRBV7-6 and TRBJ2-2; weak D call: TRBD1 (5 bases). This CDR3 region has 14 residues. V gave up 1 base and J gave up 3 bases, with 6 bases separating them. In germline, CDR1 is SGHVS, CDR2 FNYEAQ. The CDR3: CASSLEQDTGELFF. CDR3 bases: TGTGCCAGCAGCTTAGAACAGGACACCGGGGAGCTGTTTTTT.

The rearrangement links TRBV12-3 or TRBV12-4 to TRBJ2-7; perhaps TRBD1 as D (7 bases). V dropped 6 bases and J dropped 6 bases, with 15 bases sitting between them. CDR3 size: 13 residues. Written as DNA, the CDR3 is TGTGCCAGCAGATTAAACAGGGGAGGCGAGCAGTACTTC. It specifies CASRLNRGGEQYF.

Ten or more counts support this clonotype. This rearrangement joins TRBV28 to TRBJ2-5, with 14 bases matching TRBD2. CDR1 and CDR2 (germline): MDHEN, SYDVKM. This CDR3 is 21 amino acids long. J gave up 5 bases and V 3 bases, and 20 bases lay outside the gene matches. The CDR3 reads CASSFTYGGLAGDFRPETQYF. DNA of the CDR3: TGTGCCAGCAGTTTCACGTATGGGGGACTAGCGGGAGACTTCCGCCCGGAGACCCAGTACTTC.

Ten or more counts support this clonotype. V is TRBV28 and J is TRBJ1-2; D remains ambiguous. Germline values: CDR1 MDHEN, CDR2 SYDVKM. The CDR3 spans 15 residues. The V end lost 6 bases, the J end lost 4 bases, and 18 bases lay between the germline ends. In DNA, the CDR3 is TGTGCCAGCAGCCCCCCCGTTGGGCGCGGCTATGGCTACACCTTC. Protein sequence: CASSPPVGRGYGYTF.

This clonotype was recorded a few times. A much more abundant neighbour one base away suggests this may be a read error. CDR3 region: CASSWTSGTHDEQFF. The CDR3 DNA follows: TGTGCCAGCAGCTGGACTAGCGGGACCCACGATGAGCAGTTCTTC. The chain employs TRBV11-3 and TRBJ2-1, with TRBD2 matching over 12 bases. The V and J ends lost 4 bases and 8 bases, in that order; junction bases with no gene match: 6. The CDR3 is 15 amino acids. CDR1 and CDR2 from the germline V gene are SGHNT and YENEEA.

There are many counts of this clonotype. This sequence joins TRBV12-3 or TRBV12-4 and TRBJ2-5; TRBD2 matches 10 bases. CDR3 length: 15 amino acids. V lost 5 bases, J lost 3 bases, and 6 bases stayed unmatched. The CDR3: CASSEREGLEETQYF. CDR3 bases: TGTGCCAGCAGTGAGCGGGAGGGCCTTGAAGAGACCCAGTACTTC.

The chain has TRBV4-2 and TRBJ2-3, with 7 bases fitting TRBD2. V was clipped by 4 bases and J by 5 bases; unmatched bases: 12. Germline V gene sequence: CDR1 LGHNA, CDR2 YNFKEQ. This CDR3 has 16 residues. The CDR3 sequence is CASSLLGGRAGDTQYF. For the CDR3, the DNA is TGTGCCAGCAGCCTCCTCGGGGGGAGGGCAGGAGATACGCAGTATTTT.

The sample holds many counts of this clonotype. This sequence joins TRBV6-1 and TRBJ1-2; tentatively, D is TRBD1 (5 bases). The V end lost 5 bases, the J end lost 2 bases, and 15 bases lay between the germline ends. The CDR3 loop spans 15 amino acids. CDR1 is MNHNS and CDR2 is SASEGT in the germline V gene. In DNA form, the CDR3 reads TGTGCCAGCAGTTATCAGGAGGGGATGAACTATGGCTACACCTTC. It encodes CASSYQEGMNYGYTF.

The table lists this clonotype with many counts. This chain uses TRBV30 with TRBJ2-7; D is perhaps TRBD1 or TRBD2 (5 bases each). The CDR3 loop spans 13 amino acids. CDR1 and CDR2 (germline): GTSNPN, SVGIG (reference sequence). Trimming removed 4 bases at V and 3 bases at J, with 13 bases between. The CDR3 DNA follows: TGTGCCTGGAACTCTGGGGGATTCTACGAGCAGTACTTC. Its protein product is CAWNSGGFYEQYF.

The chain carries TRBV11-2 and TRBJ2-2; D remains unclear. CDR1 and CDR2 (germline): SGHAT, FQNNGV. This CDR3 spans 13 amino acids. V lost 7 bases and J lost 0, with 6 bases in between. CDR3 nucleotides: TGTGCCAGCAAGTCAGCGAACACCGGGGAGCTGTTTTTT. It yields the protein CASKSANTGELFF.

In its sample, this clonotype was seen many times. This chain uses TRBV6-6 with TRBJ2-2, with TRBD2 matching over 12 bases. CDR1 MNHNY and CDR2 SVGAGI come from the germline V gene (reference sequence). Trimming cost V 2 bases and J 5 bases; bases outside gene matches: 3. This CDR3 is 16 amino acids long. CDR3 in amino acids: CASSYPTSGGTGELFF. The DNA of the CDR3 is TGTGCCAGCAGTTACCCTACTAGCGGGGGGACCGGGGAGCTGTTTTTT.

This clonotype has more than one count but fewer than ten. This chain uses TRBV6-1 with TRBJ2-5, with 7 bases lining up with TRBD2. The J segment lost 2 bases and the V segment lost 3 bases, leaving 12 bases of the junction unmatched. The length of the CDR3 is 17 residues. Germline assignment: CDR1 MNHNS and CDR2 SASEGT. The CDR3: CASSDWAGATQQETQYF. DNA of the CDR3: TGTGCCAGCAGTGACTGGGCGGGAGCAACCCAACAAGAGACCCAGTACTTC.

CDR3 in DNA: TGTGCCAGCAGCCGAAGACAGGTAGCGAACACCGGGGAGCTGTTTTTT. Translated, it gives CASSRRQVANTGELFF. The chain has TRBV5-6 and TRBJ2-2, with D possibly being TRBD1 (6 bases). The CDR3 is 16 amino acids. Between the trimmed V and J ends, which lost 4 bases and 0 bases, there was a span of 13 bases. Germline V gene data show CDR1 as SGHDT and CDR2 as YYEEEE.

Comments on this clonotype: At one end, the junction sequence differs from germline, possibly due to a read error. The chain is built from TRBV6-1 and TRBJ1-6; D is unresolved. This CDR3 is built from 17 residues. The germline V gene encodes CDR1 MNHNS and CDR2 SASEGT. CDR3 residues: CASSEGQSGSYNSPRHF. The CDR3 DNA sequence: TGTGCCAGCAGTGAAGGGCAGTCCGGCTCCTATAATTCACCCCGCCACTTT.

This clonotype was picked up many times. The J gene is TRBJ2-7, the V gene TRBV3-1; D might be TRBD2 (6 bases). Trimming removed 3 bases at V and 0 bases at J, with 12 bases between. The CDR3 loop spans 15 amino acids. Germline V lookup: CDR1 LGHDT, CDR2 YNNKEL (reference sequence). The CDR3 protein is CASSHRERSSYEQYF. The CDR3 nucleotides are TGTGCCAGCAGCCACCGGGAGAGGAGCTCCTACGAGCAGTACTTC.

This chain connects TRBV5-1 to TRBJ2-1; the D gene is possibly TRBD2 (6 bases). This CDR3 has 20 residues. V shed 4 bases and J shed 5 bases, with 31 bases lying between them. Germline loops: CDR1 SGHRS, CDR2 YFSETQ. CDR3 in amino acids: CASSPLLAGTLKRINNEQFF. DNA for the CDR3: TGCGCCAGCAGCCCCCTTCTTGCGGGAACCCTTAAGCGAATCAACAATGAGCAGTTCTTC.

Many counts were recorded for this clonotype. The chain is built from TRBV3-1 and TRBJ1-1; 8 bases match TRBD1. The CDR3 spans 14 residues. Germline CDR1 reads LGHDT; CDR2 reads YNNKEL (reference sequence). The trim removed 3 bases at V and 6 bases at J, leaving 6 bases unmatched. The CDR3 reads CASSQGQATPEAFF. In DNA form, the CDR3 reads TGTGCCAGCAGCCAGGGACAGGCCACCCCTGAAGCTTTCTTT.

This clonotype has at least ten counts. This chain connects TRBV11-2 to TRBJ2-2; TRBD1 agrees at 10 bases. The V gene's germline CDR1 is SGHAT and CDR2 FQNNGV. This CDR3 is built from 16 residues. Losses at the gene ends were 5 bases for V and 8 bases for J; bases not matched to a gene: 11. This chain's CDR3 is CASSARSGTGVGELFF. CDR3 sequence (DNA): TGTGCCAGCAGCGCCCGCTCCGGGACAGGGGTAGGGGAGCTGTTTTTT.

The table lists this clonotype with many counts. The CDR3 bases are TGTGCCAGCACTTTGACTAGCGGTGTCTCTGGGGCCAACGTCCTGACTTTC. Translating gives CASTLTSGVSGANVLTF. The rearrangement uses TRBV28 and TRBJ2-6, with TRBD2 identical over 9 bases. CDR3 length: 17 residues. V dropped 7 bases and J dropped 0; count of bases not matched to a gene: 7. Germline V CDR1 and CDR2: MDHEN, SYDVKM.

This clonotype was detected only a few times. The CDR3 spells CASSYSSGFRNQPQHF. In nucleotides, the CDR3 is TGTGCCAGCAGTTACTCGTCAGGGTTCCGCAATCAGCCCCAGCATTTT. The V gene is TRBV6-2 or TRBV6-3, the J gene TRBJ1-5, with D perhaps matching TRBD1 (5 bases). Germline CDR1 and CDR2: MNHEY and SVGEGT. This CDR3 is built from 16 residues. V shed 0 bases and J shed 2 bases, with 11 bases lying between them.

With regard to this clonotype: It may be a read error: a sequence one base away is much more abundant. The chain joins TRBV3-1 to TRBJ2-1, with 14 positions matching TRBD2. Germline V lookup: CDR1 LGHDT, CDR2 YNNKEL (reference sequence). The CDR3 runs to 14 residues. The J segment lost 10 bases and the V segment lost 5 bases, leaving 4 bases of the junction unmatched. CDR3 DNA sequence: TGTGCCAGCAGCGGGCGGACTAGCGGGGGGGAGCAGTTCTTC. Translating gives CASSGRTSGGEQFF.